The sample holds a few counts of the clone carrying this TCR beta chain. Its target is not known. The entry originates in a study of blood T cells in healthy people across ages. About the research overall: Per two T cells, about one barcoded beta molecule was captured through template switching. Whole-study results and caveats: Donor CMV infection status was unknown, possibly confounding age-related changes in expanded clonotypes.

A sample-barcoded 5' primer and a J-beta primer mix were used in a second PCR of roughly 7 to 11 cycles. Each CDR3 protein gets one entry after TCRdb re-called the 5' RACE reads with MiXCR. This table has fewer than 750,000 distinct CDR3 sequences, 40% to 55% appearing once. Germline loops: CDR1 SGHDT, CDR2 YYEEEE. V was pared by 2 bases and J by 7 bases, with 16 bases between. This CDR3 is 14 amino acids long. The sample taken for sequencing was blood. This chain joins TRBV5-6 and TRBJ2-7; unclear D gene. The clonotype comes from a man at least 80 years old in good health. CDR3 protein: CASSLWHGLREQYF. The CDR3 coding sequence is TGTGCCAGCAGCTTATGGCACGGCCTTCGGGAGCAGTACTTC.